This is a list of T cell receptor beta chains from one sample in a study of blood T cell repertoires in COVID-19. The table came from immunoSEQ multiplex PCR; TCRdb's copy has only in-frame clones and leaves some out. The sample includes about 410,000 clones, about nine tenths of them seen just once. What was sequenced was PBMCs or T cells enriched from blood (not recorded which). These receptors all come from a man younger than 30 who had recovered from COVID-19. CDR3s include the opening cysteine and the closing phenylalanine or tryptophan. The D gene is left open where the match is weak. Size tells how often a clone was seen (once, few, many) or the class of an expanded clone, and some rows leave it out.

TRBJ1-4 | TRBV20-1 | - | once | TGCAGTGCTAGTCCCCCCGGGGTTAATGAAAAACTGTTTTTT | CSASPPGVNEKLFF
TRBJ2-5 | TRBV7-9 | TRBD1 | - | TGTGCCAGCAGCTACACAGGGGAAGAGACCCAGTACTTC | CASSYTGEETQYF
TRBJ2-1 | TRBV10-3 | TRBD2 | - | TGTGCCATCAGGGACCTAGCGGAGCACAATGAGCAGTTCTTC | CAIRDLAEHNEQFF
TRBJ2-1 | TRBV24-1 | - | once | TGTGCCACCACCGTGAACTTCAAACCTACCTACAATGAGCAGTTCTTC | CATTVNFKPTYNEQFF
TRBJ1-2 | TRBV19 | TRBD1 | - | TGTGCCAGTAGTGCCCGGGGACAGGGGCACTATGGCTACACCTTC | CASSARGQGHYGYTF
TRBJ1-3 | TRBV7-8 | - | few | TGTGCCAGCAGCTTGTACGGGGGAAACACCATATATTTT | CASSLYGGNTIYF
TRBJ2-7 | TRBV7-8 | TRBD1 | once | TGTGCCAGCAGCTTCTCCGGTGAAGGGGGCCACGAGCAGTACTTC | CASSFSGEGGHEQYF
TRBJ2-7 | TRBV6-5 | - | - | TGTGCCAGCAGTTCAGGGTCCGAGCAGTACTTC | CASSSGSEQYF
TRBJ1-1 | TRBV6-1 | - | - | TGTGCCAGCAGTGACCCCAGAGGCACTGAAGCTTTCTTT | CASSDPRGTEAFF
TRBJ2-1 | TRBV5-1 | - | - | TGCGCCAGCAGCTTGGGATCCCAGGGCCATGAGCAGTTCTTC | CASSLGSQGHEQFF
TRBJ2-7 | TRBV29-1 | TRBD2 | - | TGCAGCGGGGGGGGAGGCTCCTACGAGCAGTACTTC | CSGGGGSYEQYF
TRBJ1-5 | TRBV4-1 | - | - | TGCGCCAGCAGCCCGGGACACCCCAATCAGCCCCAGCATTTT | CASSPGHPNQPQHF
TRBJ1-3 | TRBV12-3/TRBV12-4 | - | - | TGTGCCAGCAACCCGACAGAATTGGGCACCATATATTTT | CASNPTELGTIYF
TRBJ2-2 | TRBV4-2 | TRBD2 | - | TGTGCCAGCAGCCAAGACGCTAGCGGGTTAAGTGGATCGCTGTTTTTT | CASSQDASGLSGSLFF
TRBJ2-2 | TRBV18 | TRBD1 | - | TGTGCCAGCTCTTCCGGACAGGGTGGAACCGGGGAGCTGTTTTTT | CASSSGQGGTGELFF
TRBJ1-4 | TRBV2 | TRBD1 | - | TGTGCCACCAATGCCGATGTACAGGGGGCGCAAGAAAAACTGTTTTTT | CATNADVQGAQEKLFF
TRBJ1-2 | TRBV3-1/TRBV3-2 | TRBD1 | - | TGTGCCAGCAGCCGGGTTACTGGGACAGGGGGTGGCTACACCTTC | CASSRVTGTGGGYTF
TRBJ1-3 | TRBV18 | - | - | TGTGCCACTGGAGAAAGGGGAAACACCATATATTTT | CATGERGNTIYF
TRBJ2-1 | TRBV28 | - | - | TGTGCCAGCAGCCTATCAAAGCCCGCGAATGAGCAGTTCTTC | CASSLSKPANEQFF
TRBJ1-5 | TRBV18 | - | - | TGTGCCAGCTCACCGACAGAACTCAATCAGCCCCAGCATTTT | CASSPTELNQPQHF
TRBJ1-2 | TRBV7-3 | TRBD1 | - | TGTGCCAGCAGCAAGGACAGGACTAAAACCTTC | CASSKDRTKTF
TRBJ1-5 | TRBV9 | - | - | TGTGCCAGCAGCGGAGGTGGAGCTAAGCAGCCCCAGCATTTT | CASSGGGAKQPQHF
TRBJ1-6 | TRBV19 | TRBD1 | - | TGTGCCAGTAGAAGGCAAACCGGGACAGGGAGGTCACCCCTCCACTTT | CASRRQTGTGRSPLHF
TRBJ2-2 | TRBV11-2 | TRBD1 | - | TGTGCCAGCAGCTTAGGGACAGGGGCGACCGGGGAGCTGTTTTTT | CASSLGTGATGELFF
TRBJ2-6 | TRBV7-9 | - | - | TGTGCCAGCAGCTGGGGGCTTCCCGGGGCCAACGTCCTGACTTTC | CASSWGLPGANVLTF
TRBJ1-4 | TRBV5-1 | TRBD1 | - | TGCGCCAGCAGCACGGACAGGGTTGAAAAACTGTTTTTT | CASSTDRVEKLFF
TRBJ2-6 | TRBV5-7 | TRBD1 | - | TGTGCCAGCAGCTTAAAGGACAGGGACTCTGGGGCCAACGTCCTGACTTTC | CASSLKDRDSGANVLTF
TRBJ1-6 | TRBV9 | TRBD1 | - | TGTGCCAGTAGACAGGGCGATAATTCACCCCTCCACTTT | CASRQGDNSPLHF
TRBJ1-1 | TRBV30 | - | - | TGTGCCTGGAGTACCCGCAGGGGCACTGAAGCTTTCTTT | CAWSTRRGTEAFF
TRBJ1-5 | TRBV2 | - | - | TGTGCCAGCAGCGACAGGAGCCGTAGCAATCAGCCCCAGCATTTT | CASSDRSRSNQPQHF
TRBJ1-1 | TRBV2 | - | - | TGTGCCAGCAAGACTTTAACGAGGGCTTTCTTT | CASKTLTRAFF
TRBJ2-1 | TRBV2 | - | - | TGTGCCAGCAGACTACAGGGTGGCAATGAGCAGTTCTTC | CASRLQGGNEQFF
TRBJ2-2 | TRBV19 | TRBD1 | - | TGTGCCAGTAGATCCGGGACAGTCAACACCGGGGAGCTGTTTTTT | CASRSGTVNTGELFF
TRBJ1-5 | TRBV27 | - | once | TGTGCCAGCAGTTCCCCTCTCAATCAGCCCCAGCATTTT | CASSSPLNQPQHF
TRBJ2-2 | TRBV19 | TRBD2 | - | TGTGCCAGTAGCGGGGGGACGGGCACCGGGGAGCTGTTTTTT | CASSGGTGTGELFF
TRBJ1-1 | TRBV28 | TRBD1 | - | TGTGCCAGCAGTTTAACTTCGGGACAGGGGCATACTGAAGCTTTCTTT | CASSLTSGQGHTEAFF
TRBJ2-1 | TRBV7-9 | TRBD1 | - | TGTGCCAGCGCTACAAGACAGGGGACCCACTCCTACAATGAGCAGTTCTTC | CASATRQGTHSYNEQFF
TRBJ2-3 | TRBV7-6 | - | - | TGTGCCAGCAGCTTAGCTTTTGAGGCGGGCCGAGATACGCAGTATTTT | CASSLAFEAGRDTQYF
TRBJ1-2 | TRBV9 | - | - | TGTGCCAGCAGCGTAGAGCCTGACTATGGCTACACCTTC | CASSVEPDYGYTF
TRBJ1-2 | TRBV28 | TRBD1 | many | TGTGCCAGCAGTGGGCGGGACAGGGCAAAGAGCTATGGCTACACCTTC | CASSGRDRAKSYGYTF
TRBJ1-5 | TRBV7-9 | TRBD1 | - | TGTGCCAGCAGCCGGGACAGCATGAATCAGCCCCAGCATTTT | CASSRDSMNQPQHF
TRBJ1-2 | TRBV5-4 | TRBD1 | once | TGTGCCAGCAGCTCACCGGGACAGGGAGGCGATGGCTACACCTTC | CASSSPGQGGDGYTF
TRBJ1-1 | TRBV27 | - | - | TGTGCCAGCAGTTTGGGCAGGGCCACTGAAGCTTTCTTT | CASSLGRATEAFF
TRBJ2-1 | TRBV11-3 | TRBD1 | - | TGTGCCAGCAGCTTAGGAGGGGGCCGGGACAATGAGCAGTTCTTC | CASSLGGGRDNEQFF
TRBJ1-1 | TRBV19 | - | - | TGTGCCAGTTTGGACAGGAACACTGAAGCTTTCTTT | CASLDRNTEAFF
TRBJ2-7 | TRBV7-8 | - | - | TGTGCCAGCAGCTTAGCTTACATTAACGAGCAGTACTTC | CASSLAYINEQYF
TRBJ1-2 | TRBV5-4 | TRBD1 | - | TGTGCCAGCAGCACGGGACAGAGAATAATGGATGGCTACACCTTC | CASSTGQRIMDGYTF
TRBJ1-1 | TRBV7-8 | - | - | TGTGCCAGCAGCTCTCGAAGAGGCCTTATGAACACTGAAGCTTTCTTT | CASSSRRGLMNTEAFF
TRBJ2-3 | TRBV5-1 | TRBD2 | - | TGCGCCAGCAGGACGGGGGGTAGCACAGATACGCAGTATTTT | CASRTGGSTDTQYF
TRBJ1-2 | TRBV4-2 | - | - | TGTGCCAGCAGCCGGGCAGGGATCGACTATGGCTACACCTTC | CASSRAGIDYGYTF